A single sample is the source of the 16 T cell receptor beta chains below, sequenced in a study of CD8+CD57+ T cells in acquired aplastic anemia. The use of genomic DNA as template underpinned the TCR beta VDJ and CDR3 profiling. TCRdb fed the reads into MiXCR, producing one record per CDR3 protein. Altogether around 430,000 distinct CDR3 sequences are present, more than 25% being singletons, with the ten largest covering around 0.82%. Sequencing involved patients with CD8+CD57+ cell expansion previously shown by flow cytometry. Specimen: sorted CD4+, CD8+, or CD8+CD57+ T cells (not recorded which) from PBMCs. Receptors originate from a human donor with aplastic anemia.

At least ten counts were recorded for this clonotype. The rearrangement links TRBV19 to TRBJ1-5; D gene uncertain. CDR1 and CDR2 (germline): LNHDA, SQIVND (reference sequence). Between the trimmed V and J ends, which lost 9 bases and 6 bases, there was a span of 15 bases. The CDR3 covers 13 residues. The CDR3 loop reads CASRGTVPQPQHF. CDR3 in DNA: TGTGCCAGCCGAGGCACAGTGCCTCAGCCCCAGCATTTT.

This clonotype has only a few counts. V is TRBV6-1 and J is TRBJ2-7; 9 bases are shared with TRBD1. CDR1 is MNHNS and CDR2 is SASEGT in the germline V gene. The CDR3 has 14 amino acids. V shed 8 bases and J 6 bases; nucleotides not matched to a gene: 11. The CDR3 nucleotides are TGTGCCAGCGAAAGGACCGGGACAGGGATCGAGCAGTACTTC. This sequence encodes CASERTGTGIEQYF.

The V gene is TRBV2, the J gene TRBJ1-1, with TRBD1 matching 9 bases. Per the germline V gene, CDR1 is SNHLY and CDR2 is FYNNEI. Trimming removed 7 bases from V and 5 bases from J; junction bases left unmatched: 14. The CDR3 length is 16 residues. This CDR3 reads CASTYGAGTGWTEAFF. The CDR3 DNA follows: TGTGCCAGCACCTACGGGGCCGGGACAGGGTGGACTGAAGCTTTCTTT.

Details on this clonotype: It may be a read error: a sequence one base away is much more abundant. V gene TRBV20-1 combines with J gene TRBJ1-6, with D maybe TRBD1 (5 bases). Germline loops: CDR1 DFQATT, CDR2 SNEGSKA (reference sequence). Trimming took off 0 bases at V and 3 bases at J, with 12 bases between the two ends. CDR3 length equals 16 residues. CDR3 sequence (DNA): TGCAGTGCTAGAGACGAGCGGGACGACTATAATTCACCCCTCCACTTT. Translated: CSARDERDDYNSPLHF.

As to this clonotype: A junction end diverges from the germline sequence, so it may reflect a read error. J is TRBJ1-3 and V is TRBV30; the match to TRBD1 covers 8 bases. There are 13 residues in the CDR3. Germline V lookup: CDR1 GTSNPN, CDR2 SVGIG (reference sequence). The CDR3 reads CAWGQGPGSTIYF. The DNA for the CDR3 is TGTGCCTGGGGACAGGGCCCTGGAAGCACCATATATTTT.

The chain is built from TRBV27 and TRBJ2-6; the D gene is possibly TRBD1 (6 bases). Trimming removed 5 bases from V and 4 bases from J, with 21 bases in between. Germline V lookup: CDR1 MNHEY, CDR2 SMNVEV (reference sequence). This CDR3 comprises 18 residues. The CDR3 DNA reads TGTGCCAGCAGTCCACCCGGACAGTTCCTCTCGGGGGCCAACGTCCTGACTTTC. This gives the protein CASSPPGQFLSGANVLTF.

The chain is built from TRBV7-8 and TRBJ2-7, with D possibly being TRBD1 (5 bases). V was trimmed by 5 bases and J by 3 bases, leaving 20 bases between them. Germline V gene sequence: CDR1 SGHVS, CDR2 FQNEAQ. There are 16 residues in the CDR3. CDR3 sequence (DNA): TGTGCCAGCAGCAACCCACTGGGGCTCCCAATCTACGAGCAGTACTTC. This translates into CASSNPLGLPIYEQYF.

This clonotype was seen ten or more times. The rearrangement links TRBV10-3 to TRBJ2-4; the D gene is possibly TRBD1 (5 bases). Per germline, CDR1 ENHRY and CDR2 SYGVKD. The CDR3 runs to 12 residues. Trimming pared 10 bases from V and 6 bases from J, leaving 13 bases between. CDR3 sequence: CATTPDRNIQYF. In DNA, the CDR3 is TGTGCCACCACACCCGACAGAAACATTCAGTACTTC.

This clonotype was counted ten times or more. The CDR3 nucleotides read TGTGCCAGTAAAACAAATAGCCCTGGCTACACCTTC. Amino acid sequence: CASKTNSPGYTF. The chain has TRBV19 and TRBJ1-2; D remains ambiguous. Germline CDR1 and CDR2: LNHDA and SQIVND (reference sequence). CDR3 length: 12 amino acids. V lost 7 bases, J lost 7 bases, and 13 bases lay in between.

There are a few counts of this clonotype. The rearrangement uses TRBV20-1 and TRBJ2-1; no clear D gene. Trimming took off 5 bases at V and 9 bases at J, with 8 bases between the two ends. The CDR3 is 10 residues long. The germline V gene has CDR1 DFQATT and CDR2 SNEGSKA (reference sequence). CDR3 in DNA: TGCAGTGCTCGGATGGGTGAGCAGTTCTTC. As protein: CSARMGEQFF.

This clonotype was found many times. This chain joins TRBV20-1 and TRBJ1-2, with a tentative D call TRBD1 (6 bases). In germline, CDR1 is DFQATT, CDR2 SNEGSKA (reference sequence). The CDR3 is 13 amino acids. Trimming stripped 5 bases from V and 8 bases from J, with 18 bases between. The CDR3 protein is CSASPEGGGGYTF. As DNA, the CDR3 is TGCAGTGCTTCACCTGAAGGGGGGGGCGGCTACACCTTC.

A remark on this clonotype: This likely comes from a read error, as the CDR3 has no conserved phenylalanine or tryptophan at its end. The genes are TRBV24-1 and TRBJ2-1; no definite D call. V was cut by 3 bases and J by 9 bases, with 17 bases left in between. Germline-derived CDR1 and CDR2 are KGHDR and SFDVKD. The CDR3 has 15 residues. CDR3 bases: TGTGCCACCAGTGATACCCGGGCCCTTTACGGTGAGCAGTTCTTA. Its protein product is CATSDTRALYGEQFL.

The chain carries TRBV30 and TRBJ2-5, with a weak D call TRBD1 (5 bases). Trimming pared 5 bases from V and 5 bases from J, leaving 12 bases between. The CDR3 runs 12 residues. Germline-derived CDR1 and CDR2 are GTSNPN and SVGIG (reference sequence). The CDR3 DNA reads TGTGCCTGGGGACAAATGTGGGAGACCCAGTACTTC. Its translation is CAWGQMWETQYF.

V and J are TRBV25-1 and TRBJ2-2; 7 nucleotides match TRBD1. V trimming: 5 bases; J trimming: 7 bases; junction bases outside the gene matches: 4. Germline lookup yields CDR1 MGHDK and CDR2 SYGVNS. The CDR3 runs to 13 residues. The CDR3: CASSNRGNGELFF. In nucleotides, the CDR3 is TGTGCCAGCAGTAACAGGGGTAACGGGGAGCTGTTTTTT.

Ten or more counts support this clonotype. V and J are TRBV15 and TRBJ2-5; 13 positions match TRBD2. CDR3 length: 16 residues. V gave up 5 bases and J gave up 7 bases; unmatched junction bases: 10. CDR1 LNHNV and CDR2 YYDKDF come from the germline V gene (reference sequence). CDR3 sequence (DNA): TGTGCCACCAGCCGAAGACTAGCGGGGGGACACGGGACCCAGTACTTC. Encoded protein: CATSRRLAGGHGTQYF. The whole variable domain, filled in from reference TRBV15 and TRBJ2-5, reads DAMVIQNPRYQVTQFGKPVTLSCSQTLNHNVMYWYQQKSSQAPKLLFHYYDKDFNNEADTPDNFQSRRPNTSFCFLDIRSPGLGDTAMYLCATSRRLAGGHGTQYFGPGTRLLVL.

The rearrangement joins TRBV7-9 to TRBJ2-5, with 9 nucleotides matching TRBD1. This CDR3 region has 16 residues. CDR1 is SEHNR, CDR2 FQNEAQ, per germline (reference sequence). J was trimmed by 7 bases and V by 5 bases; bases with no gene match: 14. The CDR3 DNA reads TGTGCCAGCAGCCCCGGACAGGGGCTGACGGGGGGGACCCAGTACTTC. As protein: CASSPGQGLTGGTQYF.